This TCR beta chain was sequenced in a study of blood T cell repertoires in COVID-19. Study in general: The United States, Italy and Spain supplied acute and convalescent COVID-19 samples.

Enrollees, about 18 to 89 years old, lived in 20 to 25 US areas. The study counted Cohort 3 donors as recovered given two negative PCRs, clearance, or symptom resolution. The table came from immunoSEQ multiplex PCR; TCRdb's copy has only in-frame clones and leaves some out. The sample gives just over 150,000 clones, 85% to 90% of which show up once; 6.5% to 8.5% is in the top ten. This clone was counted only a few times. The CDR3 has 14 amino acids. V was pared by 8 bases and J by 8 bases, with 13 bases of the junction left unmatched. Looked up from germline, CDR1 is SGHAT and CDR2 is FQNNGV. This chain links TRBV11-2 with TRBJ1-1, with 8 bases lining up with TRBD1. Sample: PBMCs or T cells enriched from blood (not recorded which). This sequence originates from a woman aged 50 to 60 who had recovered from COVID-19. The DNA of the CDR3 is TGTGCCAGCCGTACCGGGACAGGAGCTTCCGAAGCTTTCTTT. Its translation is CASRTGTGASEAFF. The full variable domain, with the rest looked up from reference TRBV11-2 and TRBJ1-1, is EAGVAQSPRYKIIEKRQSVAFWCNPISGHATLYWYQQILGQGPKLLIQFQNNGVVDDSQLPKDRFSAERLKGVDSTLKIQPAKLEDSAVYLCASRTGTGASEAFFGQGTRLTVV.